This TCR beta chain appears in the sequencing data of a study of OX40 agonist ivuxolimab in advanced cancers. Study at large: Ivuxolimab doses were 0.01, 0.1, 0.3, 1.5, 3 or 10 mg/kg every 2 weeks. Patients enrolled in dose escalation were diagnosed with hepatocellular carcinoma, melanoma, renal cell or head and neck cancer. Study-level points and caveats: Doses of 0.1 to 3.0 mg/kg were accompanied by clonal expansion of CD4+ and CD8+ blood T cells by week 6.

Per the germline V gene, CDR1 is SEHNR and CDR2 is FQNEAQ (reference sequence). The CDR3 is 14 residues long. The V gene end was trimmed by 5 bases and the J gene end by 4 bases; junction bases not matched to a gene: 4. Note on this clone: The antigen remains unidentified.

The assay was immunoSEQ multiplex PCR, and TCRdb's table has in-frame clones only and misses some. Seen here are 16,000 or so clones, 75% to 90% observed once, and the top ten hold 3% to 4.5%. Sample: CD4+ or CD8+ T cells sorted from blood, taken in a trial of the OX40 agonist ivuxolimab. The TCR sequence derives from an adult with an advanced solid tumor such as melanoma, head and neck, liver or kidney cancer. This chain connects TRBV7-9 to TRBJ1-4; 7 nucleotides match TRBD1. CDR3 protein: CASSVQGGNEKLFF. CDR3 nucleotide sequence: TGTGCCAGCAGCGTCCAGGGGGGTAATGAAAAACTGTTTTTT.